Following are 8 T cell receptor beta chains from one sample sequenced in a study of blood T cell repertoires in COVID-19. The table came from immunoSEQ multiplex PCR; TCRdb's copy has only in-frame clones and leaves some out. Of roughly 280,000 clones listed, about 85% were seen once; the top ten hold 3.5% to 4%. Sequencing was carried out using peripheral blood. The receptors stem from a man younger than 35 with active or convalescent COVID-19.

The rearrangement links TRBV3-1 (or the pseudogene TRBV3-2) to TRBJ1-6; 9 positions match TRBD1. J lost 7 bases, V lost 4 bases, and 2 bases had no gene match. The CDR3 loop spans 14 amino acids. Germline V gene sequence: CDR1 LGHDT, CDR2 YNNKEL (reference sequence). CDR3 protein: CASSLGTGNSPLHF. The CDR3, as DNA: TGTGCCAGCAGCCTAGGGACAGGGAATTCACCCCTCCACTTT.

The gene calls are TRBV11-3 and TRBJ1-1; 10 bases match TRBD1. Losses at the gene ends were 4 bases for V and 4 bases for J; bases not matched to a gene: 21. CDR1 and CDR2 from the germline V gene are SGHNT and YENEEA. There are 20 residues in the CDR3. The CDR3 spells CASSSRLGIRDRGRATEAFF. CDR3 bases: TGTGCCAGCAGCTCCCGGCTAGGGATCCGGGACAGGGGTCGGGCCACTGAAGCTTTCTTT.

This clone was observed a single time. In DNA form, the CDR3 reads TGTGCCAGCAGCCAAGTGGGCGGGGGAAGGCAGTACTTC. It encodes CASSQVGGGRQYF. This chain links TRBV3-1 (or the pseudogene TRBV3-2) with TRBJ2-7; 7 bases agree with TRBD2. This CDR3 has 13 residues. Looked up from germline, CDR1 is LGHDT and CDR2 is YNNKEL (reference sequence). Trimming cost V 1 base and J 9 bases; bases outside gene matches: 6.

J is TRBJ2-1 and V is TRBV29-1, with 7 bases fitting TRBD1. The CDR3 is 14 residues long. CDR1 and CDR2 from the germline V gene are SQVTM and ANQGSEA. V dropped 6 bases and J dropped 6; count of bases not matched to a gene: 11. CDR3 coding DNA: TGCAGCGTCGAGGACAGGTACCTACTCAATGAGCAGTTCTTC. Translating it yields CSVEDRYLLNEQFF.

This clone appeared a single time. This chain joins TRBV3-1 (or the pseudogene TRBV3-2) and TRBJ2-7, with TRBD2 identical over 8 bases. Trimming cost V 1 base and J 6 bases; bases outside gene matches: 8. The germline CDR1 and CDR2 sequences are LGHDT and YNNKEL (reference sequence). The CDR3 has 15 amino acids. CDR3 region: CASSQGPAGAREQYF. CDR3 sequence (DNA): TGTGCCAGCAGCCAAGGCCCAGCGGGAGCCCGCGAGCAGTACTTC.

The rearrangement links TRBV19 to TRBJ1-4, with a tentative D call TRBD1 (5 bases). CDR1 LNHDA and CDR2 SQIVND come from the germline V gene (reference sequence). V gave up 7 bases and J gave up 8 bases, with 29 bases separating them. CDR3 length: 18 amino acids. The CDR3 coding sequence is TGTGCCAGTACCCTGGGGCGGGGTTCGGGCGTGATAGAAGAAAAACTGTTTTTT. Translating it yields CASTLGRGSGVIEEKLFF. Full variable domain (remainder filled in from reference TRBV19 and TRBJ1-4): DGGITQSPKYLFRKEGQNVTLSCEQNLNHDAMYWYRQDPGQGLRLIYYSQIVNDFQKGDIAEGYSVSREKKESFPLTVTSAQKNPTAFYLCASTLGRGSGVIEEKLFFGSGTQLSVL.

The genes are TRBV11-2 and TRBJ2-7, with 8 bases fitting TRBD1. Germline values: CDR1 SGHAT, CDR2 FQNNGV. This CDR3 has 15 amino acids. With 1 base clipped from V and 3 bases from J, the junction kept 5 bases outside the gene matches. CDR3 sequence reads: CASSLVSGTGYEQYF. CDR3 nucleotide sequence: TGTGCCAGCAGCTTAGTTTCCGGGACAGGCTACGAGCAGTACTTC.

The chain links TRBV11-2 to TRBJ2-3; 10 bases align to TRBD2. With 5 bases clipped from V and 1 base from J, the junction kept 6 bases outside the gene matches. Germline CDR1 and CDR2: SGHAT and FQNNGV. This CDR3 is built from 16 residues. The CDR3 sequence is CASSGGLAAGTDTQYF. The CDR3 DNA sequence: TGTGCCAGCAGCGGAGGACTAGCGGCGGGCACAGATACGCAGTATTTT.